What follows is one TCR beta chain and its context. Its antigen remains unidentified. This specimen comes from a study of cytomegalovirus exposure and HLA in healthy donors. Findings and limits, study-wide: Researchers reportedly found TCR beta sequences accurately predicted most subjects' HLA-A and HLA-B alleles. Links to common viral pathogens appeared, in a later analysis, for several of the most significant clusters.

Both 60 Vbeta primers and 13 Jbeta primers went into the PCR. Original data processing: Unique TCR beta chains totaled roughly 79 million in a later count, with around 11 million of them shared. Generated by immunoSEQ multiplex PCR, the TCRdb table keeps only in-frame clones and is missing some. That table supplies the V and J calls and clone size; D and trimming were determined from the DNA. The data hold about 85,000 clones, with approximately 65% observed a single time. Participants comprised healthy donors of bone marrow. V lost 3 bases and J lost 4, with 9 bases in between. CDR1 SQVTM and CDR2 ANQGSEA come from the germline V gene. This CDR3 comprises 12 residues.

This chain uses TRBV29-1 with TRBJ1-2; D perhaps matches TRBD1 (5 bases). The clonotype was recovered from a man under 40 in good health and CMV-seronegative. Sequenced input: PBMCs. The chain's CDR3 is CSVDQGGYGYTF. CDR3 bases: TGCAGCGTTGATCAGGGCGGCTATGGCTACACCTTC.